A selection of T cell receptor beta chains follows, all from one sample in a study of cytomegalovirus exposure and HLA in healthy donors. The repertoire was sequenced with immunoSEQ multiplex PCR; TCRdb's copy has only in-frame clones and lacks some. This table has some 130,000 clones, 89% appearing once. The specimen was PBMCs. All receptors derive from a woman under 30 in good health and CMV-seronegative. Both conserved end residues are part of each CDR3. D genes are given only for firm matches. Only some rows state a clone size, as once, few, many or a class for expanded clones.

>TRBV7-2|TRBJ2-7|NA|NA
CASRGGQDFYEQYF
TGTGCCAGCCGCGGGGGACAAGATTTCTACGAGCAGTACTTC
>TRBV4-1|TRBJ2-1|NA|NA
CASSPTQQAVFNEQFF
TGCGCCAGCAGCCCAACCCAACAAGCGGTCTTCAATGAGCAGTTCTTC
>TRBV7-2|TRBJ1-5|NA|NA
CASSLTSSGRPQHF
TGTGCCAGCAGCTTAACGTCATCGGGTCGGCCCCAGCATTTT
>TRBV7-9|TRBJ1-6|NA|TRBD1
CASSLPGQGAPLHF
TGTGCCAGCAGCTTACCGGGACAGGGGGCACCCCTCCACTTT
>TRBV9|TRBJ1-1|NA|TRBD1
CASSVGQGTEAFF
TGTGCCAGCAGCGTTGGACAGGGCACTGAAGCTTTCTTT
>TRBV7-2|TRBJ1-5|NA|NA
CASSQTVGHNQPQHF
TGTGCCAGCAGCCAGACAGTGGGGCACAATCAGCCCCAGCATTTT
>TRBV9|TRBJ2-5|NA|TRBD2
CASSVKASGGPLQETQYF
TGTGCCAGCAGCGTGAAGGCTAGCGGGGGGCCGTTACAAGAGACCCAGTACTTC
>TRBV7-7|TRBJ2-3|NA|NA
CASSLGGGRTDTQYF
TGTGCTAGCAGCTTAGGGGGGGGAAGGACAGATACGCAGTATTTT
>TRBV2|TRBJ1-4|NA|NA
CASSGASGGDEKLFF
TGTGCCAGCAGTGGAGCGTCGGGGGGTGATGAAAAACTGTTTTTT
>TRBV5-1|TRBJ1-1|few|TRBD1
CASSPGTGNTEAFF
TGCGCCAGCAGTCCCGGGACAGGCAACACTGAAGCTTTCTTT
>TRBV6-6|TRBJ1-2|NA|NA
CASSLSNYGYTF
TGTGCCAGCAGTTTGAGTAACTATGGCTACACCTTC
>TRBV18|TRBJ1-4|once|NA
CASSPRTGYNEKLFF
TGTGCCAGCTCACCTCGGACGGGATATAATGAAAAACTGTTTTTT
>TRBV11-3|TRBJ1-1|NA|NA
CASSLRGTEAFF
TGTGCCAGCAGCTTACGGGGCACTGAAGCTTTCTTT
>TRBV29-1|TRBJ1-1|NA|TRBD1
CSGAGGQNTEAFF
TGCAGCGGTGCAGGGGGCCAGAACACTGAAGCTTTCTTT
>TRBV19|TRBJ2-7|NA|TRBD2
CASSITSGVHYEQYF
TGTGCCAGTAGTATTACTAGCGGGGTTCATTACGAGCAGTACTTC
>TRBV6-5|TRBJ2-5|NA|NA
CASRPTGSGRETQYF
TGTGCCAGCAGGCCCACAGGGTCTGGTCGAGAGACCCAGTACTTC